One sample yielded the 5 T cell receptor beta chains listed below, sequenced in a study of blood T cells in healthy people across ages. For the second PCR, which ran for about 7 to 11 cycles, a sample-barcoded 5' primer and a J-beta primer mix were used. TCRdb re-called the 5' RACE reads through MiXCR, storing one row per CDR3 protein. The sample comprises 700,000 to 850,000 distinct CDR3 sequences, approximately 53% of which are singletons, and about two fifths rests with the top ten. What was sequenced was blood. These receptors all come from a man older than 75 in good health.

This clonotype appeared once. The chain is built from TRBV29-1 and TRBJ1-5; 8 positions agree with TRBD1. Trimming cost V 6 bases and J 5 bases; bases outside gene matches: 3. Germline assignment: CDR1 SQVTM and CDR2 ANQGSEA. This CDR3 comprises 12 residues. CDR3 in DNA: TGCAGCGTCGGACAGGGCGATCAGCCCCAGCATTTT. Protein: CSVGQGDQPQHF.

This chain joins TRBV6-1 and TRBJ2-4; D could derive from TRBD1 or TRBD2 (5 bases each). The J call is in doubt because the DNA end fits TRBJ2-7 better. The CDR3 consists of 12 residues. Per germline, CDR1 MNHNS and CDR2 SASEGT. CDR3 loop: CASNAVGVEQYF. The CDR3 DNA is TGTGCCAGCAATGCTGTGGGGGTCGAGCAGTACTTC.

This chain uses TRBV12-3 or TRBV12-4 with TRBJ2-4; D not resolved. The J call may be wrong; the DNA end is better matched by TRBJ2-7. The CDR3 consists of 13 residues. CDR3 sequence (DNA): TGTGCCAGCAGTCCTCTGACCCTGATCGAGCAGTACTTC. This translates into CASSPLTLIEQYF.

The rearrangement uses TRBV6-5 and TRBJ1-2; no clear D gene. The CDR3 is made up of 14 amino acids. Germline V lookup: CDR1 MNHEY, CDR2 SVGAGI. The V and J ends lost 4 bases and 8 bases respectively, with 17 bases between them. The CDR3: CASSSRGAFKGYTF. Here the CDR3 DNA reads TGTGCCAGCAGTTCCCGGGGAGCCTTCAAGGGCTACACCTTC.

This clonotype came up a few times. The CDR3 bases are TGCAGTGCTATCCTAGAGGGAATAGCGAACACAGATACGCAGTATTTT. It codes for CSAILEGIANTDTQYF. V gene TRBV20-1 combines with J gene TRBJ2-3; possibly TRBD2 for D (5 bases). Germline V gene sequence: CDR1 DFQATT, CDR2 SNEGSKA (reference sequence). The length of the CDR3 is 16 residues. Trimming took off 4 bases at V and 2 bases at J, with 19 bases between the two ends.